Listed here are 16 T cell receptor beta chains from one sample, sequenced in a study of blood T cell repertoires in COVID-19. Profiling relied on immunoSEQ multiplex PCR, and the TCRdb table lists in-frame clones only, not all of them. The sample shows about 300,000 clones, around 90% of them seen only once. The specimen was peripheral blood. All receptors come from a man aged 65 to 85 with acute or convalescent COVID-19.

The chain recombines TRBV6-5 with TRBJ1-2, with 7 bases identical to TRBD1. The CDR3 has 12 residues. Germline lookup yields CDR1 MNHEY and CDR2 SVGAGI. J was trimmed by 7 bases and V by 6 bases; bases with no gene match: 5. The CDR3 is CASRSTGTGYTF. Written as DNA, the CDR3 is TGTGCCAGCAGATCGACAGGGACTGGCTACACCTTC.

The chain uses TRBV18 and TRBJ1-5, with TRBD1 matching 8 bases. CDR1 KGHSH and CDR2 LQKENI come from the germline V gene. V gave up 6 bases and J gave up 4 bases; unmatched junction bases: 5. The CDR3 totals 14 residues. In DNA form, the CDR3 reads TGTGCCAGCTCCCTTGACAGGGGAAATCAGCCCCAGCATTTT. It codes for CASSLDRGNQPQHF.

The chain links TRBV7-9 to TRBJ2-7; 9 nucleotides match TRBD1. The J segment lost 6 bases and the V segment lost 2 bases, leaving 2 bases of the junction unmatched. CDR1 is SEHNR, CDR2 FQNEAQ, per germline (reference sequence). This CDR3 comprises 13 residues. CDR3 sequence reads: CASSLQTGGEQYF. The CDR3 region has the DNA TGTGCCAGCAGCTTACAGACAGGGGGCGAGCAGTACTTC.

This clone has only a few counts. The chain employs TRBV5-6 and TRBJ2-2; D might be TRBD1 (7 bases). CDR3 length: 18 amino acids. The germline V and J ends were trimmed by 0 bases and 0 bases, with 15 bases remaining between them. CDR1 SGHDT and CDR2 YYEEEE come from the germline V gene. DNA for the CDR3: TGTGCCAGCAGCTTGGGGCCCCCAGGGGGGTCGAACACCGGGGAGCTGTTTTTT. Its protein product is CASSLGPPGGSNTGELFF.

The rearrangement uses TRBV28 and TRBJ1-2; 7 bases line up with TRBD1. The V segment lost 5 bases and the J segment 7 bases; nucleotides outside the gene matches: 7. The CDR3 extends over 13 amino acids. CDR1 and CDR2 (germline): MDHEN, SYDVKM. CDR3 nucleotides: TGTGCCAGCAGTGTCGGACAGGAGCGTGGCTACACCTTC. Translating it yields CASSVGQERGYTF.

This clone was recorded only once. CDR3 in DNA: TGTGCCATCAGTCGACGGGACAGAGAAGAGACCCAGTACTTC. Protein: CAISRRDREETQYF. The chain carries TRBV10-3 and TRBJ2-5, with TRBD1 matching over 7 bases. Germline values: CDR1 ENHRY, CDR2 SYGVKD. J lost 3 bases, V lost 5 bases, and 6 bases had no gene match. CDR3 length: 14 amino acids.

This sequence joins TRBV28 and TRBJ2-7; 9 bases map to TRBD2. Germline lookup yields CDR1 MDHEN and CDR2 SYDVKM. The CDR3 has 15 amino acids. J was trimmed by 3 bases and V by 6 bases; bases with no gene match: 9. The CDR3 spells CASSPPLAGIYEQYF. CDR3 in DNA: TGTGCCAGCAGCCCCCCGCTAGCGGGAATCTACGAGCAGTACTTC.

The V gene is TRBV14, the J gene TRBJ1-6, with 7 bases aligning to TRBD1. Trimming cost V 4 bases and J 0 bases; bases outside gene matches: 0. CDR1 is SGHDN, CDR2 FVKESK, per germline. The CDR3 spans 15 residues. The CDR3: CASSPGGSYNSPLHF. The CDR3 DNA reads TGTGCCAGCAGCCCAGGGGGCTCCTATAATTCACCCCTCCACTTT.

V usage is TRBV18 and J usage is TRBJ1-6; 7 bases map to TRBD1. The CDR3 length is 15 residues. J lost 5 bases, V lost 3 bases, and 4 bases had no gene match. CDR1 and CDR2 (germline): KGHSH, LQKENI. CDR3 in amino acids: CASSPGTVNNSPLHF. CDR3 DNA sequence: TGTGCCAGCTCACCGGGGACAGTTAATAATTCACCCCTCCACTTT.

DNA of the CDR3: TGTGCCAGCAGTCGGGACTTCGCCGGGGAGCTGTTTTTT. Translated: CASSRDFAGELFF. The V gene is TRBV6-5, the J gene TRBJ2-2; D might be TRBD2 (6 bases). Germline V gene sequence: CDR1 MNHEY, CDR2 SVGAGI. The V gene lost 5 bases and the J gene lost 6 bases, with 10 bases spanning the gap. This CDR3 has 13 residues.

The chain employs TRBV7-9 and TRBJ2-3; 14 bases align to TRBD2. V lost 5 bases to trimming and J lost 6 bases; unmatched junction nucleotides: 10. Germline loops: CDR1 SEHNR, CDR2 FQNEAQ (reference sequence). This CDR3 contains 17 residues. The CDR3 DNA reads TGTGCCAGCAGCCTTAACGGACTAGCGGGGGGTGGCGATACGCAGTATTTT. Its translation: CASSLNGLAGGGDTQYF.

The chain links TRBV21-1 to TRBJ2-1; the D call TRBD2 from the table was never checked on the DNA. TRBV21-1 is marked as a pseudogene. The CDR3 loop spans 16 amino acids. The CDR3 DNA is TGTGCCAGCAGCAATAAGCTTGCGGGAGCCCACAATGAGCAGTTCTTC. It is translated as CASSNKLAGAHNEQFF.

This clone showed up just once. The gene calls are TRBV19 and TRBJ1-6; TRBD1 matches at 10 bases. The CDR3 sequence is 13 residues long. V gave up 9 bases and J gave up 9 bases; unmatched junction bases: 5. The germline V gene encodes CDR1 LNHDA and CDR2 SQIVND (reference sequence). CDR3 in DNA: TGTGCCAGCGAGGACAGGGGGGGTTCACCCCTCCACTTT. It translates to CASEDRGGSPLHF.

The chain employs TRBV7-2 and TRBJ2-2; D might be TRBD2 (5 bases). This CDR3 has 16 amino acids. The germline gives CDR1 SGHTA, CDR2 FQGNSA. V shed 2 bases and J shed 1 base, with 11 bases lying between them. The CDR3 sequence is CASSLQGLGNTGELFF. The DNA of the CDR3 is TGTGCCAGCAGCTTACAAGGACTCGGGAACACCGGGGAGCTGTTTTTT.

The chain's CDR3 is CASSGQNYGYTF. DNA for the CDR3: TGTGCCAGCAGCGGACAGAACTATGGCTACACCTTC. The genes are TRBV6-2 or TRBV6-3 and TRBJ1-2, with a weak D call TRBD1 (6 bases). Germline V gene data show CDR1 as MNHEY and CDR2 as SVGEGT. V was shortened by 6 bases and J by 2 bases, with 7 bases between the two germline ends. The CDR3 length is 12 residues.

V and J are TRBV3-1 (or the pseudogene TRBV3-2) and TRBJ1-5; 10 nucleotides match TRBD1. V lost 3 bases and J lost 0; bases outside the gene matches: 5. The CDR3 spans 17 residues. Germline V gene lookup returns CDR1 LGHDT and CDR2 YNNKEL (reference sequence). Here the CDR3 reads CASSHGTGDYSNQPQHF. The CDR3 DNA reads as TGTGCCAGCAGCCACGGGACAGGGGATTATAGCAATCAGCCCCAGCATTTT.